This T cell receptor (beta chain) derives from a study of blood T cell repertoires in COVID-19. Study summary: From the United States, Italy and Spain came samples of acute and convalescent COVID-19. In each case, the material was cDNA or gDNA derived from T cells, B-cell-depleted T cells, or PBMCs.

Authors' data handling: Amplification of reference gene primers was used by the study to estimate nucleated cell counts. The assay was immunoSEQ multiplex PCR, and TCRdb's table has in-frame clones only and misses some. The V and J calls and the clone size are those of that table, but D and trimming were determined from the DNA. The data contain about 22,000 clones, over 80% of them singletons. This CDR3 has 15 amino acids. Germline V CDR1 and CDR2: SGDLS, YYNGEE. V was pared by 7 bases and J by 4 bases, with 15 bases between. Sample: peripheral blood. This rearrangement joins TRBV9 to TRBJ1-6, with TRBD1 as a possible D gene (5 bases). This clonotype originated in a man at least 80 years old with active or convalescent COVID-19. CDR3 nucleotide sequence: TGTGCCAGCGATCCAAGACGGGGGTATAATTCACCCCTCCACTTT. This translates into CASDPRRGYNSPLHF.